These T cell receptor beta chains were read from a single sample in a study of shared clonotypes between healthy human individuals. Using immunoSEQ multiplex PCR, the repertoire was profiled, and TCRdb retains in-frame clones only, with some absent. The data hold more than 2,000,000 clones, with approximately 93% observed a single time. The specimen sequenced was naive CD4+ T cells from PBMCs. The source is a young man in good health. Some clones in this sample may be carry-over from other donors' samples. CDR3s include the opening cysteine and the closing phenylalanine or tryptophan. The D gene is left open where the match is weak. Clone size is shown for a subset of rows, as once, few, many or a class of expanded clone.

d_call j_call v_call clone_size cdr3_aa cdr3_nt
NA TRBJ2-1 TRBV5-6 NA CASTLGMRYNEQFF TGTGCCAGCACCCTAGGGATGCGGTACAATGAGCAGTTCTTC
NA TRBJ2-1 TRBV15 NA CATATTGTQDNEQFF TGTGCCACTGCAACAACCGGGACTCAGGACAATGAGCAGTTCTTC
TRBD1 TRBJ2-5 TRBV27 NA CASSSWTGGAETQYF TGTGCCAGCAGTTCGTGGACAGGGGGCGCGGAGACCCAGTACTTC
TRBD1 TRBJ2-5 TRBV4-3 NA CASSPGRDSIWETQYF TGCGCCAGCAGCCCCGGCCGGGACAGTATTTGGGAGACCCAGTACTTC
NA TRBJ1-1 TRBV10-3 NA CAIRGGTEAFF TGTGCCATCAGGGGAGGAACTGAAGCTTTCTTT
NA TRBJ1-1 TRBV11-2 NA CASSRGTAEAFF TGTGCCAGCAGCCGGGGGACGGCTGAAGCTTTCTTT
NA TRBJ1-2 TRBV5-1 NA CASSLEGTNYGYTF TGCGCCAGCAGCTTGGAAGGGACCAACTATGGCTACACCTTC
NA TRBJ1-5 TRBV6-5 NA CASSFAGGIQPQHF TGTGCCAGCAGTTTTGCAGGAGGAATTCAGCCCCAGCATTTT
NA TRBJ2-5 TRBV20-1 NA CSADGRQTQYF TGCAGTGCCGACGGACGGCAGACCCAGTACTTC
NA TRBJ1-2 TRBV2 NA CASSEGPVSSNYGYTF TGTGCCAGCAGTGAAGGCCCGGTATCGTCCAACTATGGCTACACCTTC
TRBD2 TRBJ2-5 TRBV7-8 NA CASSPGTSVETQYF TGTGCCAGCAGCCCCGGGACTAGCGTCGAGACCCAGTACTTC
NA TRBJ2-1 TRBV29-1 few CSVHLPSNEQFF TGCAGCGTTCACCTCCCGTCCAATGAGCAGTTCTTC
TRBD1 TRBJ1-5 TRBV2 NA CASSDTGGWQPQHF TGTGCCAGCAGTGATACAGGGGGCTGGCAGCCCCAGCATTTT
TRBD1 TRBJ2-7 TRBV5-1 NA CASRADRGLYEQYF TGCGCCAGCAGGGCGGACAGGGGGCTCTACGAGCAGTACTTC
NA TRBJ2-1 TRBV6-1 NA CASPARNEQFF TGTGCCAGCCCAGCCCGGAATGAGCAGTTCTTC
TRBD2 TRBJ2-3 TRBV4-1 NA CASSQDSSGDSTDTQYF TGCGCCAGCAGCCAAGATAGCAGCGGGGATAGCACAGATACGCAGTATTTT
NA TRBJ1-1 TRBV19 NA CASGKGEGTEAFF TGTGCCAGTGGGAAAGGGGAGGGAACTGAAGCTTTCTTT
NA TRBJ2-5 TRBV9 NA CASSRGPRTDSETQYF TGTGCCAGCAGCCGCGGGCCGAGGACAGATTCGGAGACCCAGTACTTC
NA TRBJ1-1 TRBV7-2 NA CASSLRLTNTEAFF TGTGCCAGCAGCCTACGTCTGACGAACACTGAAGCTTTCTTT